This T cell receptor beta chain came from a study of cytomegalovirus exposure and HLA in healthy donors. On this clone: Its antigen is unidentified.

Study-level findings and limits: Earlier results showed most TCR beta V segments being productive about 87% or about 30% of the time. Sequencing likely produced, as an artifact, a cluster of highly shared sequence variants.

The CDR3 loop spans 16 amino acids. V was clipped by 6 bases and J by 0 bases, with 15 bases between them. The germline V gene encodes CDR1 MNHEY and CDR2 SMNVEV (reference sequence). Primers for the PCR totalled 60 Vbeta and 13 Jbeta. In the study's own analysis: A follow-up analysis tallied 86 million or so unique TCR beta chains, roughly 11 million shared. The data were produced by immunoSEQ multiplex PCR, yet TCRdb's version contains in-frame clones alone and is incomplete. That table is the source of V, J and clone size, and D and trimming were worked out from the DNA. There are more than 140,000 clones in the sample; about 77% occur only once, and around 1.7% lies in the top ten.

The TCR was taken from a female donor in good health and CMV-seronegative. What was sequenced was PBMCs. The chain couples TRBV27 to TRBJ1-5; D is possibly TRBD1 (6 bases). Here the CDR3 reads CASRTRTADSNQPQHF. CDR3 sequence (DNA): TGTGCCAGCAGAACAAGGACAGCTGATAGCAATCAGCCCCAGCATTTT.